The 7 T cell receptor beta chains below were found in one sample sequenced in a study of shared clonotypes between healthy human individuals. The assay was immunoSEQ multiplex PCR, and TCRdb's table has in-frame clones only and misses some. The table lists 2,500,000 or so clones, 90% to 95% of them singletons, with about 0.13% in the top ten. Sequencing was performed on naive CD4+ T cells sorted from blood. Documented subset: CD45RA+ positively selected. Every receptor here comes from a man in his late teens or twenties in good health.

V gene TRBV19 combines with J gene TRBJ2-7; 7 bases line up with TRBD1. Germline CDR1 and CDR2: LNHDA and SQIVND (reference sequence). J gave up 6 bases and V 4 bases, and 9 bases lay outside the gene matches. The CDR3 extends over 14 amino acids. The CDR3 DNA is TGTGCCAGTAGTAGCCATAGGGGGCCTGTCGAGCAGTACTTC. As protein: CASSSHRGPVEQYF.

The gene calls are TRBV6-1 and TRBJ1-2; D may be TRBD1 (5 bases). Trimming cost V 11 bases and J 6 bases, with 19 bases left between them. This CDR3 comprises 13 residues. Germline assignment: CDR1 MNHNS and CDR2 SASEGT. The CDR3 region has the DNA TGTGCCGGTTCCCGGGGCGCGAGCGATGGCTACACCTTC. It yields the protein CAGSRGASDGYTF.

The genes are TRBV5-5 and TRBJ1-1; TRBD1 might be the D (6 bases). In germline, CDR1 is SGHKS, CDR2 YYEKEE (reference sequence). This CDR3 contains 15 residues. V lost 1 base and J lost 3, with 13 bases in between. CDR3 in DNA: TGTGCCAGCAGCTTGACAGGGAGGAAGGACACTGAAGCTTTCTTT. It encodes CASSLTGRKDTEAFF.

V and J are TRBV4-1 and TRBJ2-5; no firm D call. Trimming removed 0 bases at V and 2 bases at J, with 13 bases between. This CDR3 has 16 residues. CDR1 MGHRA and CDR2 YSYEKL come from the germline V gene. CDR3 in amino acids: CASSQDPPNLQETQYF. Written as DNA, the CDR3 is TGCGCCAGCAGCCAAGATCCCCCAAACCTTCAAGAGACCCAGTACTTC.

The chain employs TRBV28 and TRBJ1-2; D not certain. The ends were cut back, 8 bases at V and 4 bases at J, with 14 bases in the middle. Germline CDR1 reads MDHEN; CDR2 reads SYDVKM. The CDR3 is 13 amino acids. The CDR3 sequence: CASVGRTIYGYTF. The CDR3 DNA sequence: TGTGCCAGCGTCGGCAGAACCATCTATGGCTACACCTTC.

A few counts support this clone. The genes are TRBV4-2 and TRBJ1-1, with a weak D call TRBD1 (5 bases). This CDR3 contains 14 residues. V shed 7 bases and J shed 1 base, with 13 bases lying between them. Germline assignment: CDR1 LGHNA and CDR2 YNFKEQ. The CDR3: CASKPSGQNTEAFF. The CDR3 DNA follows: TGTGCCAGCAAGCCAAGTGGACAGAACACTGAAGCTTTCTTT.

This clone was counted a single time. The chain combines TRBV10-2 with TRBJ2-2; 15 nucleotides align to TRBD2. The CDR3 covers 18 residues. Looked up from germline, CDR1 is WSHSY and CDR2 is SAAADI. J was trimmed by 5 bases and V by 8 bases; bases with no gene match: 12. CDR3 DNA sequence: TGCGCCAGCGCCCTGCCCTGGACTAGCGGGGGGGCGACCGGGGAGCTGTTTTTT. This translates into CASALPWTSGGATGELFF.